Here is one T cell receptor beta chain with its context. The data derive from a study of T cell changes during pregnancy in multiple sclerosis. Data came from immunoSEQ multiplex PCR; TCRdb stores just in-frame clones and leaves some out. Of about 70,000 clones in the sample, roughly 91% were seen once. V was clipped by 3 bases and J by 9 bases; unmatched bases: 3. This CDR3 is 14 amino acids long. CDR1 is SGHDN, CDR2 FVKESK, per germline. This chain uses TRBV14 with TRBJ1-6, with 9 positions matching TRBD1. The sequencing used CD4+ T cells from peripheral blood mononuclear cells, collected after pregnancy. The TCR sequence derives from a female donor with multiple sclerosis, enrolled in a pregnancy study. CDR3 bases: TGTGCCAGCAGCCACCCGACAGGGGGTTCACCCCTCCACTTT. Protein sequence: CASSHPTGGSPLHF. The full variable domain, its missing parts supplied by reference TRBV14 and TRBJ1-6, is EAGVTQFPSHSVIEKGQTVTLRCDPISGHDNLYWYRRVMGKEIKFLLHFVKESKQDESGMPNNRFLAERTGGTYSTLKVQPAELEDSGVYFCASSHPTGGSPLHFGNGTRLTVT.